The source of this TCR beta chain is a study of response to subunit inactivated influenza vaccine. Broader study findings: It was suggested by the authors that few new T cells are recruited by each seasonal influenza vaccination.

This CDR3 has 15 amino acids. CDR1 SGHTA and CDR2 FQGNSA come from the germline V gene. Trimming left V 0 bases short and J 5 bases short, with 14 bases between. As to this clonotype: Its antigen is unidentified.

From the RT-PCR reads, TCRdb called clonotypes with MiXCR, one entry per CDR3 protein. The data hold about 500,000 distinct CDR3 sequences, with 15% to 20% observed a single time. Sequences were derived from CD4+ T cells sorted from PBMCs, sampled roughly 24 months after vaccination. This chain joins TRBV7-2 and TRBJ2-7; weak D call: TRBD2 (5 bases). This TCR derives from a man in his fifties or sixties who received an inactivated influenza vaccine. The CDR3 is CASSLARGRFNEQYF. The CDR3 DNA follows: TGTGCCAGCAGCTTAGCGCGTGGGAGATTCAACGAGCAGTACTTC.